Here is one T cell receptor (beta chain) with its context. Some clones are missing from TCRdb's copy, which holds only in-frame ones; the method was immunoSEQ multiplex PCR. The sample lists tens of thousands of clones; more than 75% were seen once. The sample is drawn from a study of PD-L1 blockade in urothelial cancer. Study context: At 6 weeks and at 3 weeks (second dose) after treatment start, blood was analyzed.

V lost 3 bases and J lost 2, with 5 bases in between. This CDR3 spans 13 amino acids. Germline V gene lookup returns CDR1 MDHEN and CDR2 SYDVKM. This sample's time point: pretreatment peripheral blood. V and J are TRBV28 and TRBJ1-3; TRBD1 might be the D (5 bases). The input for sequencing was PBMCs, taken around atezolizumab (anti-PD-L1) treatment. This receptor was taken from a man in his 60s with urothelial cancer. In nucleotides, the CDR3 is TGTGCCAGCAGTTTCAGGGCTGGAAACACCATATATTTT. Its translation is CASSFRAGNTIYF.